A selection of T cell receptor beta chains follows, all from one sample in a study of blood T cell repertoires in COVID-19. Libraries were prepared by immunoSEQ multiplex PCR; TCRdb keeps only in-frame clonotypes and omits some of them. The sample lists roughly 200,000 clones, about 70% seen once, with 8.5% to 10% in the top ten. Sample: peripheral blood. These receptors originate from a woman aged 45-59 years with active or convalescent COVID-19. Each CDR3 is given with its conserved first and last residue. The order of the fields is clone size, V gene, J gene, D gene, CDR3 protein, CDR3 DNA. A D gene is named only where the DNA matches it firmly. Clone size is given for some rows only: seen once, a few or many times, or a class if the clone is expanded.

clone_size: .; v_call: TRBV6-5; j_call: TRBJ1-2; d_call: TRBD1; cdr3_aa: CASSLEGASYGYTF; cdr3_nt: TGTGCCAGCAGTCTCGAGGGGGCGAGCTATGGCTACACCTTC
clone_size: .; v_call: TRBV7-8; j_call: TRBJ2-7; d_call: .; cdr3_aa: CASSLEQGWDYEQYF; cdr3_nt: TGTGCCAGCAGCTTAGAACAGGGTTGGGATTACGAGCAGTACTTC
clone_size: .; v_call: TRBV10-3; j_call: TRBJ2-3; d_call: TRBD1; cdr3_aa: CAITPTGLTDTQYF; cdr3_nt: TGTGCCATCACCCCGACAGGGTTGACAGATACGCAGTATTTT
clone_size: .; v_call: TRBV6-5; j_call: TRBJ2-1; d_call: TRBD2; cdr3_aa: CASTRTSGNNEQFF; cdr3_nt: TGTGCCAGCACTAGGACTAGCGGGAACAATGAGCAGTTCTTC
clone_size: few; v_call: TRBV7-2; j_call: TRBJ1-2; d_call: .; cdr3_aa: CASSLNRVVGDGYTF; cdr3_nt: TGTGCCAGCAGCCTTAACAGGGTGGTGGGAGATGGCTACACCTTC
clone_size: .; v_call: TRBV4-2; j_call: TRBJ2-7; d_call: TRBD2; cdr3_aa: CASSPGTSADEQYF; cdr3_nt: TGTGCCAGCAGCCCAGGGACTAGCGCGGACGAGCAGTACTTC
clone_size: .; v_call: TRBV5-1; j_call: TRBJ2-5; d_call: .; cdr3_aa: CASSLSYQETQYF; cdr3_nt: TGCGCCAGCAGCTTGTCTTACCAAGAGACCCAGTACTTC
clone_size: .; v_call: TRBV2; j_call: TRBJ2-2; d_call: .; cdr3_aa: CASKVANTGELFF; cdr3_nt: TGTGCCAGCAAAGTAGCCAACACCGGGGAGCTGTTTTTT
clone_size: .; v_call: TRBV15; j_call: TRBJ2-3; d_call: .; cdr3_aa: CATAEIRLIRTEGTDTQYF; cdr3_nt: TGTGCCACCGCTGAGATTCGGCTAATAAGGACGGAGGGGACAGATACGCAGTATTTT
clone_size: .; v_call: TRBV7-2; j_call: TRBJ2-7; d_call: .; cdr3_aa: CASRPPGSLYYEQYF; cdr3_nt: TGTGCCAGCAGACCGCCGGGGAGCCTTTATTACGAGCAGTACTTC
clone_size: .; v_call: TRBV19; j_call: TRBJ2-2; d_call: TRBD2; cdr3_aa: CASRTSVLNTGELFF; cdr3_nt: TGTGCCAGTAGAACTAGCGTATTGAACACCGGGGAGCTGTTTTTT
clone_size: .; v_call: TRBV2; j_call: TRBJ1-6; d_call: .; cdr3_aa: CASSEEQGLAPLHF; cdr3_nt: TGTGCCAGCAGTGAGGAACAGGGTTTAGCACCCCTCCACTTT
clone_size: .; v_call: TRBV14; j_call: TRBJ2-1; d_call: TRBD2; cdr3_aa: CASSQGLVSGGSYNEQFF; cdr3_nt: TGTGCCAGCAGCCAAGGTCTGGTGAGCGGGGGGTCCTACAATGAGCAGTTCTTC
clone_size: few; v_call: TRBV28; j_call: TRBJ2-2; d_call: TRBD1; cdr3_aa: CASSFVGQGRTGELFF; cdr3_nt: TGTGCCAGCAGTTTTGTCGGACAGGGGCGAACCGGGGAGCTGTTTTTT
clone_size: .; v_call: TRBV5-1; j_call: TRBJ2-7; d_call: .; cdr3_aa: CASSLDRAGSYEQYF; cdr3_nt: TGCGCCAGCAGCTTGGACAGGGCAGGTTCCTACGAGCAGTACTTC
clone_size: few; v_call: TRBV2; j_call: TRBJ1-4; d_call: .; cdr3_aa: CASSSGANNEKLFF; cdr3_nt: TGTGCCAGCAGTTCAGGGGCTAATAATGAAAAACTGTTTTTT
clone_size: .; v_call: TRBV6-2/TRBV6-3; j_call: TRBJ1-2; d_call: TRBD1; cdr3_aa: CASSYSGQDHNYGYTF; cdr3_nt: TGTGCCAGCAGTTACTCCGGACAGGACCATAACTATGGCTACACCTTC
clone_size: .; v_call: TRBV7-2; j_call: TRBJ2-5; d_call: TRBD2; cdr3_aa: CASSHDGAGGTQYF; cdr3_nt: TGTGCCAGCAGCCACGACGGGGCGGGAGGGACCCAGTACTTC
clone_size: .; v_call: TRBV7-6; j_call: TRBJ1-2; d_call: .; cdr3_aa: CASSPAGPGGYTF; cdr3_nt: TGTGCCAGCAGCCCGGCGGGCCCAGGAGGCTACACCTTC
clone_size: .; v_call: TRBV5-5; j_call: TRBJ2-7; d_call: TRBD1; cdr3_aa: CASSSWTGGFYEQYF; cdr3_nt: TGTGCCAGCAGCTCCTGGACAGGGGGCTTCTACGAGCAGTACTTC
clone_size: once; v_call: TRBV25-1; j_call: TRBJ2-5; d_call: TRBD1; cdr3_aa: CASSEYLGQGSETQYF; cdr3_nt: TGTGCCAGCAGTGAATACCTGGGACAGGGATCTGAGACCCAGTACTTC
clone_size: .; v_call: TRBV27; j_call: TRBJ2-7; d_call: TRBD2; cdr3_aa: CASSLAGGGLYEQYF; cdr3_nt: TGTGCCAGCAGTTTAGCGGGAGGGGGGTTGTACGAGCAGTACTTC
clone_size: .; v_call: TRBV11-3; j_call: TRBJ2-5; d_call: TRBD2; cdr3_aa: CASSLFSSGSETQYF; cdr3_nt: TGTGCCAGCAGCTTATTTTCTAGCGGGAGTGAGACCCAGTACTTC
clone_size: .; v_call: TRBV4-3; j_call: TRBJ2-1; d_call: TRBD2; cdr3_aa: CASSQDWEGASGSYNEQFF; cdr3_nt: TGCGCCAGCAGCCAAGATTGGGAAGGAGCTAGCGGATCCTACAATGAGCAGTTCTTC
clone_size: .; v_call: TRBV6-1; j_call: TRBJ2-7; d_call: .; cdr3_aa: CASSEAPDSSYEQYF; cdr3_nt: TGTGCCAGCAGTGAAGCTCCGGACAGCTCCTACGAGCAGTACTTC
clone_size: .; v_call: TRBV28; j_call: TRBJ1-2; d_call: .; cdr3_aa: CASRPTPGISYGYTF; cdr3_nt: TGTGCCAGCAGACCTACCCCAGGGATCTCCTATGGCTACACCTTC
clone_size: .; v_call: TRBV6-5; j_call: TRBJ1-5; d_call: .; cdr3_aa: CASCPGGAQPQHF; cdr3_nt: TGTGCCAGCTGCCCCGGGGGGGCTCAGCCCCAGCATTTT
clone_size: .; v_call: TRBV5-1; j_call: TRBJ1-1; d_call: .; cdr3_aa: CASSLDGTSTEAFF; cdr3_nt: TGCGCCAGCAGCTTGGACGGGACAAGTACTGAAGCTTTCTTT
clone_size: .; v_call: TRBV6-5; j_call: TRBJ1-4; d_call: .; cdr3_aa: CASSSGTKANEKLFF; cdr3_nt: TGTGCCAGCAGTTCCGGGACAAAGGCTAATGAAAAACTGTTTTTT
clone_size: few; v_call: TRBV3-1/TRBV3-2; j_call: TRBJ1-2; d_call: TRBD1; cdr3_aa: CASSPRTGGVYGYTF; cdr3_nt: TGTGCCAGCAGCCCACGGACAGGGGGCGTCTATGGCTACACCTTC
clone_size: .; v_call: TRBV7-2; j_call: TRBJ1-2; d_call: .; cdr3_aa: CASSLSTGSSYGYTF; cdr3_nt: TGTGCCAGCAGCTTATCCACAGGTTCAAGCTATGGCTACACCTTC
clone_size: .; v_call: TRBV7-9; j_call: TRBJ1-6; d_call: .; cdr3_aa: CASSPGVDSPLHF; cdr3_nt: TGTGCCAGCAGCCCTGGAGTCGATTCACCCCTCCACTTT
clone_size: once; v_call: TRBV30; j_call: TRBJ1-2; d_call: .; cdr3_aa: CAWRRGMRANYGYTF; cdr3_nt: TGTGCCTGGAGGCGGGGGATGAGAGCTAACTATGGCTACACCTTC
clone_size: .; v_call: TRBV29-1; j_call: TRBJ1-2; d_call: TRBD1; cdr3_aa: CSVQDRDGYTF; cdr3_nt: TGCAGCGTTCAGGACAGGGACGGCTACACCTTC
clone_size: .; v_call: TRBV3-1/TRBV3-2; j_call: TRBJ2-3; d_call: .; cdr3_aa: CASSQLGGYRTDTQYF; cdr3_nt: TGTGCCAGCAGCCAGTTAGGCGGATACCGCACAGATACGCAGTATTTT
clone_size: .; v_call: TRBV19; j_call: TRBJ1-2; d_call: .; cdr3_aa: CASSINRNYGYTF; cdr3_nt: TGTGCCAGTAGTATTAATCGGAACTATGGCTACACCTTC
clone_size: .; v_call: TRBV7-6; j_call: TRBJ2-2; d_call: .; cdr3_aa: CASSLKTANTGELFF; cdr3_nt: TGTGCCAGCAGCTTAAAGACAGCTAACACCGGGGAGCTGTTTTTT